This T cell receptor (beta chain) was recovered during a study of cytomegalovirus exposure and HLA in healthy donors. General study results and limits: Researchers left out some V segments, among them TRBV6-2 and TRBV6-3, as indistinguishable. Per a later analysis, HLA-associated TCR beta chains showed more clonal expansion than other, equally common TCR beta chains. Highly shared sequence variants in one cluster were likely a sequencing artifact. Later analysis suggested links between common viral pathogens and several top significant clusters.

With 60 Vbeta and 13 Jbeta primers, the PCR was carried out. Assay used: immunoSEQ multiplex PCR; TCRdb lists only in-frame clones, some missing. The sample has roughly 120,000 clones, roughly 63% seen once. Comments on this clone: The antigen remains unidentified.

Germline CDR1 reads MNHEY; CDR2 reads SVGAGI. The CDR3 sequence is 14 residues long. Trimming stripped 6 bases from V and 0 bases from J, with 11 bases between. The sequence came from a man younger than 40 in good health and CMV-seropositive. The rearrangement links TRBV6-5 to TRBJ1-1, with no clear D. The sequenced material came from PBMCs. CDR3 region: CASSPRDLNTEAFF. The CDR3 coding sequence is TGTGCCAGCAGCCCCCGGGATTTGAACACTGAAGCTTTCTTT.